The text below deals with one T cell receptor (beta chain). Antigen: not known. This entry belongs to a study of beta chain features in type 1 diabetes. On the study more broadly: Patients did not differ from healthy donors in age, gender or cell yield.

In germline, CDR1 is SEHNR, CDR2 FQNEAQ (reference sequence). The V gene lost 3 bases and the J gene lost 7 bases, with 15 bases spanning the gap. This CDR3 is built from 14 residues. Study results and caveats: Shorter TCRB CDR3s, moderately but significantly so, marked every one of the four CD4+ subsets in Type 1 diabetes patients. A potential influence of HLA type upon TCRB rearrangement remained unresolved herein.

The authors reverse transcribed all of the isolated RNA, so sequencing captured expressed TCRB transcripts. The table came from immunoSEQ multiplex PCR; TCRdb's copy has only in-frame clones and leaves some out. Of around 250,000 clones listed, around a quarter are singletons. The specimen was central memory CD4+ T cells from blood. The receptor's source is a man aged 30-40 years in good health. V gene TRBV7-9 combines with J gene TRBJ2-5; tentative D call: TRBD2 (5 bases). CDR3 protein: CASSFRSNEGTQYF. The CDR3 coding sequence is TGTGCCAGCAGCTTCCGGTCAAACGAGGGGACCCAGTACTTC. Full variable domain (missing parts from reference TRBV7-9 and TRBJ2-5): DTGVSQNPRHKITKRGQNVTFRCDPISEHNRLYWYRQTLGQGPEFLTYFQNEAQLEKSRLLSDRFSAERPKGSFSTLEIQRTEQGDSAMYLCASSFRSNEGTQYFGPGTRLLVL.